This entry describes one TCR beta chain. What it binds is not known. This sample is drawn from a study of radiation and T cells in renal cell carcinoma. Study outcomes and limitations: Top tumor clonotypes rose in blood 2 weeks post-radiation, then contracted.

TCRdb keeps only in-frame clones here, not all; method: immunoSEQ multiplex PCR. The sample has approximately 120,000 clones, roughly 80% seen once. Germline-derived CDR1 and CDR2 are SGHTA and FQGNSA. This CDR3 has 16 residues. Trimming cost V 5 bases and J 2 bases, with 16 bases left between them. Described time point: baseline pretreatment blood. Treatment given: 15 Gy SBRT to primary tumor, nephrectomy 4 weeks later. The material was blood, obtained from a patient whose treatment included radiotherapy and nephrectomy. This TCR was recovered from a woman aged 55-69 years with renal cell carcinoma. V gene TRBV7-2 combines with J gene TRBJ2-1, with D perhaps matching TRBD2 (6 bases). CDR3 amino acids: CASSLYLAPAYNEQFF. For the CDR3, the DNA is TGTGCCAGCAGCCTATACCTAGCGCCTGCCTACAATGAGCAGTTCTTC.